The rows below give T cell receptor beta chains drawn from one sample of a study of PD-L1 blockade in urothelial cancer. The protocol was immunoSEQ multiplex PCR, while the TCRdb copy is restricted to in-frame clones and leaves out a portion. The sample has fewer than 95,000 clones; roughly 89% are singletons. Sequences were derived from PBMCs, sampled around atezolizumab (anti-PD-L1) treatment. All receptors derive from a man aged 60 to 75 with urothelial cancer. Each CDR3 is given with its conserved first and last residue. The D gene is left open where the match is weak. Some rows mark clone size as missing; the rest say once, few, many or name a class of expanded clone.

D	size	V	J	DNA	CDR3
TRBD2	-	TRBV6-1	TRBJ2-1	TGTGCCGGGGGGGAAGTTTACAATGAGCAGTTCTTC	CAGGEVYNEQFF
-	-	TRBV18	TRBJ1-4	TGTGCCAGCTCACCAAGTCGTCCGGGGACTAATGAAAAACTGTTTTTT	CASSPSRPGTNEKLFF
TRBD1	once	TRBV19	TRBJ1-2	TGTGCCAGTAGTGTAACAGGGGTGGACTATGGCTACACCTTC	CASSVTGVDYGYTF
TRBD1	-	TRBV11-3	TRBJ2-1	TGTGCCAGCAGCTTTCAGGGGACAGATGGCGATGAGCAGTTCTTC	CASSFQGTDGDEQFF
TRBD1	few	TRBV2	TRBJ1-2	TGTGCCAGCAGTGTCAGGGGGCGCTTAAGTGGCTACACCTTC	CASSVRGRLSGYTF
-	-	TRBV4-2	TRBJ2-2	TGTGCCAGCAGCCAAGGCAACTTACCCAGAACATATATTGACTTTAAGAACACCGGGGAGCTGTTTTTT	CASSQGNLPRTYIDFKNTGELFF
-	many	TRBV4-3	TRBJ1-2	TGCGCCAGCAGCAGCCAACCAGGGAACTATGGCTACACCTTC	CASSSQPGNYGYTF
-	-	TRBV6-1	TRBJ1-1	TGTGCCAGCCCTGGAGGGGTCGGGAACACTGAAGCTTTCTTT	CASPGGVGNTEAFF
-	-	TRBV19	TRBJ1-2	TGTGCCAGTAGTATATCGGGGGTCGGCGCGACCTATGGCTACACCTTC	CASSISGVGATYGYTF
-	-	TRBV2	TRBJ1-1	TGTGCCAGCAGTGATCAGGTAGAAGCTTTCTTT	CASSDQVEAFF
TRBD1	-	TRBV28	TRBJ2-7	TGTGCCAGCAGAAAGACAGGGTACGAGCAGTACTTC	CASRKTGYEQYF
-	-	TRBV21-1	TRBJ2-2	TGTGCCAGCAGCAAAGGCGGACAGAAGGGACTAGCGGGAGGCCCTATTCCGAACACCGGGGAGCTGTTTTTT	CASSKGGQKGLAGGPIPNTGELFF
-	-	TRBV4-1	TRBJ2-5	TGCGCCAGCAGCCAGGAGGGACAGCTCCAAGAGACCCAGTACTTC	CASSQEGQLQETQYF
TRBD2	once	TRBV5-8	TRBJ2-5	TGTGCCAGCAGCCCACGACTAGCGGGGATCCAGACCCAGTACTTC	CASSPRLAGIQTQYF
TRBD2	once	TRBV4-3	TRBJ2-3	TGCGCCAGCAGCCAAGATGCAAGGACTAGCGGGTTCACAGATACGCAGTATTTT	CASSQDARTSGFTDTQYF
-	-	TRBV9	TRBJ2-7	TGTGCCAGCAGCGGGGGGCCCGAATTCGTTCGCGAGCAGTACTTC	CASSGGPEFVREQYF
TRBD2	-	TRBV10-3	TRBJ2-1	TGTGCCATCACCCAAGGGACTAGCGGGTCTAGTGAGCAGTTCTTC	CAITQGTSGSSEQFF
-	-	TRBV2	TRBJ1-1	TGTGCCAGCACTTTGCAGGAAGATGAAGCTTTCTTT	CASTLQEDEAFF
-	-	TRBV27	TRBJ1-2	TGTGCCAGCAGTTTATGGGGGGGTAGCTATGGCTACACCTTC	CASSLWGGSYGYTF
TRBD2	-	TRBV2	TRBJ2-2	TGTGCCAGCAGCCCGGGACTAGCGGGAGGCGGGGAGCTGTTTTTT	CASSPGLAGGGELFF
-	-	TRBV6-1	TRBJ1-1	TGTGCCAGCAGTGTGGGGAGGGCCTGGGACACTGAAGCTTTCTTT	CASSVGRAWDTEAFF
TRBD1	once	TRBV28	TRBJ1-1	TGTGCCAGCACAACAGGGGGCTTAAAGAACACTGAAGCTTTCTTT	CASTTGGLKNTEAFF
TRBD2	-	TRBV6-1	TRBJ2-3	TGTGCCAGCAGTGACCCGGGGGGGACTAGCACAGATACGCAGTATTTT	CASSDPGGTSTDTQYF
-	-	TRBV11-2	TRBJ2-6	TGTGCCAGCAGCTTACATGCTCAGGGGACTGGGGCCAACGTCCTGACTTTC	CASSLHAQGTGANVLTF